This T cell receptor beta chain is from a study of technical replicates of blood from a few donors. J was trimmed by 6 bases and V by 6 bases; bases with no gene match: 8. Germline CDR1 is SGHVS and CDR2 is FQNEAQ. This CDR3 has 14 amino acids. Some clones are missing from TCRdb's copy, which holds only in-frame ones; the method was immunoSEQ multiplex PCR. The table has more than 70,000 clones, about 90% seen once; the top ten hold 0.27%. The sequenced material came from T cells isolated from PBMCs. The TCR sequence derives from a human donor in good health. This chain joins TRBV7-8 and TRBJ2-7; 10 nucleotides match TRBD2. The CDR3 DNA reads as TGTGCCAGCAGTTTTAGCGGGAGGTTGCGCGAGCAGTACTTC. Residues: CASSFSGRLREQYF.